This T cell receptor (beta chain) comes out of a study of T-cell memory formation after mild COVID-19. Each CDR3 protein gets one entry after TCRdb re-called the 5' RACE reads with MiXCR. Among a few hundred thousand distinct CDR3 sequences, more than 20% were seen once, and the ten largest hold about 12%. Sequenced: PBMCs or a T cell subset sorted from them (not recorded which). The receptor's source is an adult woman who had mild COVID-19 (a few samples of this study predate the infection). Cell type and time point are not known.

The CDR3 DNA sequence: TGTGCCAGCAGCCCAACTAGAGTCTACAATGAGCAGTTCTTC. Its protein is CASSPTRVYNEQFF. The V gene is TRBV7-2, the J gene TRBJ2-1, with TRBD2 as a possible D gene (5 bases). This CDR3 is built from 14 residues. Trimming removed 5 bases at V and 3 bases at J, with 11 bases between. Germline lookup yields CDR1 SGHTA and CDR2 FQGNSA.